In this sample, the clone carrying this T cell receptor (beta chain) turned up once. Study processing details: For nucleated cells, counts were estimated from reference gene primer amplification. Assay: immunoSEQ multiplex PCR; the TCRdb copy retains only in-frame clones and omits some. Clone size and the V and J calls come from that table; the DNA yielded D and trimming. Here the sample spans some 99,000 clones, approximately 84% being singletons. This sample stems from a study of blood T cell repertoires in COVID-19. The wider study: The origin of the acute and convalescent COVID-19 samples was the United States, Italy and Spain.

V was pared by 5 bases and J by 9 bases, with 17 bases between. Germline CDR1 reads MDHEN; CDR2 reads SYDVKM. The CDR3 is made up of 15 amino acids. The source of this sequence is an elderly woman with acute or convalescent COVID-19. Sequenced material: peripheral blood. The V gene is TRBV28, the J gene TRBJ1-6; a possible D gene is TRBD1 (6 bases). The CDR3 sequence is CASSRDTDWGSPLHF. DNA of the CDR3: TGTGCCAGCAGTAGGGACACCGATTGGGGTTCACCCCTCCACTTT.